Listed below are T cell receptor beta chains from one sample, sequenced in a study of CD8+CD57+ T cells in acquired aplastic anemia. TCRdb fed the reads into MiXCR, producing one record per CDR3 protein. In the table there are roughly 170,000 distinct CDR3 sequences, 60% to 70% of which are singletons. Material for sequencing was sorted CD4+, CD8+, or CD8+CD57+ T cells (not recorded which) from PBMCs. Source of these receptors: a human donor in good health. Both conserved end residues are part of each CDR3. The D gene is left open where the match is weak. Rows may omit the clone size; those that give it use once, few, many or a size class.

CDR3	DNA	size	D	V	J
CASKRGLEQYF	TGTGCCAGTAAAAGAGGCCTCGAGCAGTACTTC	once	NA	TRBV19	TRBJ2-7
CSVGNGLNTEAFF	TGCAGCGTGGGGAATGGGCTGAACACTGAAGCTTTCTTT	NA	NA	TRBV29-1	TRBJ1-1
CASRFTGGLNTEAFF	TGCGCCAGCAGATTCACAGGGGGCTTGAACACTGAAGCTTTCTTT	NA	TRBD1	TRBV5-1	TRBJ1-1
CSARDGLAGRVDEQFF	TGCAGTGCTAGAGATGGACTAGCGGGAAGAGTGGATGAGCAGTTCTTC	many	TRBD2	TRBV20-1	TRBJ2-1
CSASQGQNNSPLHF	TGCAGTGCTAGCCAGGGACAGAACAATTCACCCCTCCACTTT	once	TRBD1	TRBV20-1	TRBJ1-6
CASSPTVQGANTEAFF	TGCGCCAGCAGCCCTACAGTACAGGGGGCAAACACTGAAGCTTTCTTT	NA	TRBD1	TRBV5-1	TRBJ1-1
CAISESGAYTDTQYF	TGTGCCATCAGTGAGTCAGGGGCGTACACAGATACGCAGTATTTT	NA	NA	TRBV10-3	TRBJ2-3
CASSLHQGTGSYEQYF	TGTGCCAGCAGTCTACACCAGGGGACAGGGTCGTACGAGCAGTACTTC	NA	TRBD1	TRBV27	TRBJ2-7
CASSLGDWSYEQYF	TGTGCCAGCAGCTTGGGGGACTGGAGCTACGAGCAGTACTTC	NA	NA	TRBV5-6	TRBJ2-7
CASSLGQGAPEQYF	TGCGCCAGCAGCCTGGGACAGGGGGCCCCCGAGCAGTACTTC	many	TRBD1	TRBV4-1	TRBJ2-7
CASSTSGASRETQYF	TGTGCCAGCAGCACTAGCGGGGCTTCGAGGGAGACCCAGTACTTC	few	TRBD2	TRBV9	TRBJ2-5
CAINPGGVQETQYF	TGTGCCATCAATCCAGGGGGGGTACAAGAGACCCAGTACTTC	many	NA	TRBV10-3	TRBJ2-5
CASSTKYYGELFF	TGTGCCAGTAGTACAAAATACTACGGGGAGCTGTTTTTT	NA	NA	TRBV19	TRBJ2-2
CSTHLRRDGYTF	TGCAGTACCCACCTGAGACGGGATGGCTACACCTTC	NA	NA	TRBV20-1	TRBJ1-2
CASRNSNLNQPQHF	TGTGCCAGCCGGAACTCGAACCTAAATCAGCCCCAGCATTTT	NA	NA	TRBV2	TRBJ1-5
CASSLRTATINSPLHF	TGTGCCAGCAGCTTAAGGACAGCGACGATTAATTCACCCCTCCACTTT	NA	NA	TRBV7-9	TRBJ1-6
CASSGTSGGINEQFF	TGTGCCAGCAGTGGGACTAGCGGGGGTATCAATGAGCAGTTCTTC	NA	TRBD2	TRBV6-4	TRBJ2-1
CASKPTSGGAYEQYF	TGTGCCAGCAAGCCCACTAGCGGGGGGGCCTACGAGCAGTACTTC	NA	TRBD2	TRBV2	TRBJ2-7
CASSYGQILNTDTQYF	TGTGCCAGCAGTTACGGGCAAATACTCAACACAGATACGCAGTATTTT	NA	NA	TRBV6-5	TRBJ2-3
CASSYSRGGAAVVNEQFF	TGTGCCAGCAGTTACTCGAGGGGAGGGGCAGCAGTCGTCAATGAGCAGTTCTTC	NA	TRBD2	TRBV6-5	TRBJ2-1
CASSLTSGGALETQYF	TGTGCCAGCAGCTTAACTAGCGGGGGGGCCCTCGAGACCCAGTACTTC	NA	TRBD2	TRBV7-8	TRBJ2-5
CASNTGGQNYGYTF	TGTGCCAGTAACACAGGGGGCCAGAACTATGGCTACACCTTC	many	TRBD1	TRBV19	TRBJ1-2
CSGGGYMNTEAFF	TGCAGCGGGGGAGGGTACATGAACACTGAAGCTTTCTTT	once	NA	TRBV29-1	TRBJ1-1
CATSDLRGESNQPQHF	TGTGCCACCAGTGATCTTCGGGGGGAAAGCAATCAGCCCCAGCATTTT	NA	NA	TRBV24-1	TRBJ1-5
CAWSVRLGPIYEQYF	TGTGCCTGGAGTGTTCGGCTAGGCCCCATCTACGAGCAGTACTTC	NA	NA	TRBV30	TRBJ2-7
CASSVGGTGGLYEQYF	TGTGCCAGCAGCGTAGGAGGGACAGGGGGTCTCTACGAGCAGTACTTC	NA	TRBD1	TRBV9	TRBJ2-7
CATSRDRWGNQPQHF	TGTGCCACCAGCAGAGATCGGTGGGGCAATCAGCCCCAGCATTTT	NA	NA	TRBV15	TRBJ1-5
CATSSTPGNEQFF	TGTGCCACCAGCAGTACGCCCGGGAATGAGCAGTTCTTC	NA	NA	TRBV15	TRBJ2-1
CASSLAPTYNEQFF	TGTGCCAGCAGTTTGGCGCCAACCTACAATGAGCAGTTCTTC	NA	NA	TRBV28	TRBJ2-1
CSATGGYGYTF	TGCAGCGCTACTGGCGGCTATGGCTACACCTTC	NA	NA	TRBV20-1	TRBJ1-2
CASSLAGGTNEQFF	TGTGCCAGCAGCCTAGCGGGAGGGACCAATGAGCAGTTCTTC	NA	TRBD2	TRBV12-3/TRBV12-4	TRBJ2-1
CATSDRDSIAWDTQYF	TGTGCCACCAGTGACCGGGACAGTATAGCATGGGATACGCAGTATTTT	NA	TRBD1	TRBV24-1	TRBJ2-3
CASSPQYEQYF	TGTGCCAGCAGTCCTCAATACGAGCAGTACTTC	NA	NA	TRBV6-6	TRBJ2-7
CASSLDLAGQNTEAFF	TGTGCCAGCAGCTTAGATTTGGCCGGACAGAACACTGAAGCTTTCTTT	NA	NA	TRBV7-8	TRBJ1-1
CASSLPANTYEQYF	TGTGCCAGCAGCTTACCAGCAAATACCTACGAGCAGTACTTC	many	NA	TRBV7-9	TRBJ2-7
CASSYRSADSSNQPQHF	TGTGCCAGCAGCTATCGGAGTGCTGACAGTAGCAATCAGCCCCAGCATTTT	NA	NA	TRBV7-8	TRBJ1-5
CASSPGTGTDTQYF	TGTGCCAGCAGCCCGGGAACCGGCACAGATACGCAGTATTTT	many	NA	TRBV9	TRBJ2-3
CASSSGVGGENEQFF	TGTGCCAGCAGCTCAGGGGTAGGAGGGGAGAATGAGCAGTTCTTC	NA	NA	TRBV7-3	TRBJ2-1
CSVPGGTEAFF	TGCAGCGTTCCGGGTGGCACTGAAGCTTTCTTT	NA	NA	TRBV20-1	TRBJ1-1